The T cell receptor (beta chain) described here comes from a study of blood T cells in healthy people across ages. The V and J ends lost 6 bases and 11 bases respectively, with 19 bases between them. There are 12 residues in the CDR3. CDR1 and CDR2 (germline): SQVTM, ANQGSEA. Broader study findings: Diversity estimated from one million T cells was considered an underestimate.

Researchers isolated at least 7 million PBMCs per sample. It was with a sample-barcoded 5' primer and a J-beta primer mix that a second PCR of roughly 6 to 12 cycles was run. Each cDNA molecule, via a template-switch adaptor with 12 random nucleotides, was tagged. Sequencing of every sample gave 2.5 million or more CDR3-containing paired-end reads. TCRdb re-called the 5' RACE reads through MiXCR, storing one row per CDR3 protein. The sample has around 2 million distinct CDR3 sequences; roughly two fifths are singletons. Notes on this clonotype: What it recognizes is unknown.

The clonotype comes from a human donor in good health. Sequenced sample: blood. The chain combines TRBV29-1 with TRBJ1-1; possible D gene TRBD1, 5 bases. For the CDR3, the DNA is TGCAGCGTCGAATACCAGGGTGCTCGGGCTTTCTTT. Its translation is CSVEYQGARAFF.